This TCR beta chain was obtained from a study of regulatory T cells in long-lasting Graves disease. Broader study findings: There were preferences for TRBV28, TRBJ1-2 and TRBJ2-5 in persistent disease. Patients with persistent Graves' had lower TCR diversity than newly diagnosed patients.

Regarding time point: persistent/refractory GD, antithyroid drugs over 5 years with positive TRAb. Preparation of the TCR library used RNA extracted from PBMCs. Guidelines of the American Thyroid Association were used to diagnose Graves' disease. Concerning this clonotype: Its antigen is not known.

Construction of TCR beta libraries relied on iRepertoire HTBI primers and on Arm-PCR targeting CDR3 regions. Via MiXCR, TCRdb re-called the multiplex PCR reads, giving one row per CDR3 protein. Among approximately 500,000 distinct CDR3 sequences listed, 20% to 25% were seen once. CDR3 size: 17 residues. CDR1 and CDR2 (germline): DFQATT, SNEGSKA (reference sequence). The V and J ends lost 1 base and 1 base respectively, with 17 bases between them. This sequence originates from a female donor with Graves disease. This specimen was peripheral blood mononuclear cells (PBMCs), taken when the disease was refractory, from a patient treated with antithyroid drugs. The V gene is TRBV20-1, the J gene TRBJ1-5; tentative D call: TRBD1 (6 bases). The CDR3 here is CSARVDVGARSNQPQHF. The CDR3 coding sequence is TGCAGTGCTAGAGTCGATGTGGGGGCTCGGAGCAATCAGCCCCAGCATTTT.